This TCR beta chain was identified in a study of cytomegalovirus exposure and HLA in healthy donors. The study, taken as a whole, reports: Researchers reported in a later analysis that a missense DCLRE1C variant was tied to TCR beta V- and J-gene trimming. In a later analysis, HLA-associated beta chains showed higher expansion and lower generation probabilities than comparable chains.

In regard to this clone: The antigen is unknown. A read error may produce the germline difference seen at one junction end.

CDR1 and CDR2 (germline): MNHEY, SVGAGI. The CDR3 is 13 amino acids. The PCR made use of 60 Vbeta and 13 Jbeta primers. Method: immunoSEQ multiplex PCR; TCRdb's copy keeps in-frame clones and lacks some. The repertoire holds 250,000 or so clones, with about nine tenths as singletons. This receptor was obtained from a girl aged 2 to 10 in good health and CMV-seronegative. The rearrangement joins TRBV6-5 to TRBJ2-7; no clear D gene. Input material: PBMCs. CDR3 amino acids: CASSYSMAATRHF. In DNA, the CDR3 is TGTGCCAGCAGTTACTCCATGGCGGCCACGCGGCACTTC.